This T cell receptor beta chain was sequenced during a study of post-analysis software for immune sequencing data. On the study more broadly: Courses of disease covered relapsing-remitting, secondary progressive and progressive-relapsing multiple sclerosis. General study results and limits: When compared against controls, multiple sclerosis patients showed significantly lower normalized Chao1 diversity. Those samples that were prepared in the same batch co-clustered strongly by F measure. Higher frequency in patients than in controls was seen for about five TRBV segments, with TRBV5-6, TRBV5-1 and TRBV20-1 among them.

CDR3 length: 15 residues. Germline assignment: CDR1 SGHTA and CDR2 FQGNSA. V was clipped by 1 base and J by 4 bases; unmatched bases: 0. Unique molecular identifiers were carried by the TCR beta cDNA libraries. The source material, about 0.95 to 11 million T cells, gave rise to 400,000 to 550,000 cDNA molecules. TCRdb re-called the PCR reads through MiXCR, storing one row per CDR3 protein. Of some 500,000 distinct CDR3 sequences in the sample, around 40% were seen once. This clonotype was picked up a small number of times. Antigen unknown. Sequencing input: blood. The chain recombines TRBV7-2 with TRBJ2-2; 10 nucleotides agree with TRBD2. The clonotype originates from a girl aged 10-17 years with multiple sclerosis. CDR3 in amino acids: CASSLGLAGTGELFF. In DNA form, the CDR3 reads TGTGCCAGCAGCTTAGGACTAGCGGGCACCGGGGAGCTGTTTTTT.